This T cell receptor beta chain was recorded in a study of Graves' ophthalmopathy and Graves' hyperthyroidism. Amplified material comprised TCR beta CDR3 regions derived from RNA transcripts. The first-round RT-PCR employed HTBI primers together with the Qiagen OneStep RT-PCR kit. A multiplex PCR was then performed as the second round. In TCRdb, the multiplex PCR reads were re-called with MiXCR into one record per CDR3 protein. There are about half a million distinct CDR3 sequences in the sample; under 15% occur only once, and roughly 9.8% lies in the top ten. The ends were cut back, 1 base at V and 3 bases at J, with 13 bases in the middle. Germline V CDR1 and CDR2: MNHEY, SVGAGI. The CDR3 consists of 15 residues.

The sequence was obtained from a woman aged 30 to 39 with Graves' ophthalmopathy. The rearrangement joins TRBV6-5 to TRBJ2-7; possibly TRBD1 or TRBD2 for D (6 bases each). Material: blood. The CDR3 DNA is TGTGCCAGCAGTTACTATGTGGGGGGCCACTACGAGCAGTACTTC. It specifies CASSYYVGGHYEQYF.